The 5 T cell receptor beta chains in this list originate from one sample, sequenced in a study of blood T cell repertoires in COVID-19. Some clones are missing from TCRdb's copy, which holds only in-frame ones; the method was immunoSEQ multiplex PCR. The table shows tens of thousands of clones, with roughly 87% occurring only once. Sequencing was performed on peripheral blood. These receptors were collected from a woman of 80 years or more with active or convalescent COVID-19.

V is TRBV5-1 and J is TRBJ2-1; 8 bases align to TRBD2. Germline trimming cut 1 base from V and 0 bases from J; bases unmatched to any gene: 3. The CDR3 totals 16 residues. Per germline, CDR1 SGHRS and CDR2 YFSETQ. The CDR3 loop is CASSLIGGDSYNEQFF. The CDR3 nucleotides read TGCGCCAGCAGCTTGATCGGGGGGGACTCCTACAATGAGCAGTTCTTC.

V usage is TRBV19 and J usage is TRBJ2-7; D possibly corresponds to TRBD1 (5 bases). Germline V gene lookup returns CDR1 LNHDA and CDR2 SQIVND (reference sequence). The CDR3 runs 16 residues. With 6 bases removed from V and 2 bases from J, the gap between germline ends came to 20 bases. The CDR3 protein is CASSLGHPSSTYEQYF. The CDR3 DNA reads TGTGCCAGTAGCCTTGGACACCCTTCGAGCACCTACGAGCAGTACTTC.

The J gene is TRBJ1-6, the V gene TRBV6-5; D unresolved. The CDR3 runs to 15 residues. Germline values: CDR1 MNHEY, CDR2 SVGAGI. The CDR3 is CATAVGFTLNSPLHF. The DNA of the CDR3 is TGTGCTACAGCAGTTGGGTTCACTCTAAATTCACCCCTCCACTTT.

The chain combines TRBV7-8 with TRBJ1-2; 9 nucleotides line up with TRBD1. The CDR3 has 13 residues. V shed 6 bases, J shed 6 bases, and the junction held 5 bases outside the gene matches. Germline CDR1 reads SGHVS; CDR2 reads FQNEAQ. CDR3 sequence reads: CASRGTGSHGYTF. CDR3 DNA sequence: TGTGCCAGCAGAGGGACAGGGTCACATGGCTACACCTTC.

Points on this clone: Given a far larger clone just one base away, this is likely a sequencing read error. The chain has TRBV7-8 and TRBJ1-3, with 7 bases matching TRBD1. The CDR3 has 15 residues. The V gene's germline CDR1 is SGHVS and CDR2 FQNEAQ. V shed 5 bases, J shed 0 bases, and the junction held 4 bases outside the gene matches. As DNA, the CDR3 is TGTGCCAGCAGCCTGGGACAGAGCTCTGGAAACACCATATATTTT. Translating it yields CASSLGQSSGNTIYF.